The following is a TCR beta chain sequence with its context. The data were obtained in a study of blood T cell repertoires in COVID-19. Study-level information: COVID-19 samples collected from the United States, Italy and Spain covered acute and convalescent phases.

Repertoires were generated with immunoSEQ multiplex PCR, while TCRdb's copy carries only in-frame clones and drops some. The table shows 250,000 to 350,000 clones, with approximately 90% occurring only once. CDR1 is MNHEY and CDR2 is SVGAGI in the germline V gene. The CDR3 loop spans 13 amino acids. V lost 5 bases, J lost 2 bases, and 9 bases lay in between. The clonotype originates from a woman aged 25-40 years with active or convalescent COVID-19. Sequences were obtained from peripheral blood. V and J are TRBV6-5 and TRBJ1-1, with a tentative D call TRBD1 (6 bases). CDR3 nucleotide sequence: TGTGCCAGCAGTCCACAGGGTAACACTGAAGCTTTCTTT. Protein sequence: CASSPQGNTEAFF.